The present entry profiles one T cell receptor (beta chain) with its context. Its target is not known. This sample was included in a study of OX40 agonist ivuxolimab in advanced cancers. Study-wide context: At doses from 0.01 to 10 mg/kg, patients were given intravenous ivuxolimab every 2 weeks.

Findings and limits, study-wide: By week 6 at 0.1 to 3.0 mg/kg, blood CD4+ and CD8+ T cells had expanded clonally.

Assay used: immunoSEQ multiplex PCR; TCRdb lists only in-frame clones, some missing. The sample yields 70,000 to 90,000 clones, roughly nine tenths seen once. The TCR sequence derives from an adult with an advanced solid tumor such as melanoma, head and neck, liver or kidney cancer. Sequenced here: CD4+ or CD8+ T cells sorted from blood, sampled in a trial of the OX40 agonist ivuxolimab.

CDR3 sequence (DNA): TGTGCCAGCAGCTTAATTAACAGGGACTATGGCTACACCTTC. This encodes CASSLINRDYGYTF. V usage is TRBV7-3 and J usage is TRBJ1-2, with D perhaps matching TRBD1 (6 bases). This CDR3 has 14 amino acids. The V gene lost 1 base and the J gene lost 3 bases, with 9 bases spanning the gap. In germline, CDR1 is SGHTA, CDR2 FQGTGA.